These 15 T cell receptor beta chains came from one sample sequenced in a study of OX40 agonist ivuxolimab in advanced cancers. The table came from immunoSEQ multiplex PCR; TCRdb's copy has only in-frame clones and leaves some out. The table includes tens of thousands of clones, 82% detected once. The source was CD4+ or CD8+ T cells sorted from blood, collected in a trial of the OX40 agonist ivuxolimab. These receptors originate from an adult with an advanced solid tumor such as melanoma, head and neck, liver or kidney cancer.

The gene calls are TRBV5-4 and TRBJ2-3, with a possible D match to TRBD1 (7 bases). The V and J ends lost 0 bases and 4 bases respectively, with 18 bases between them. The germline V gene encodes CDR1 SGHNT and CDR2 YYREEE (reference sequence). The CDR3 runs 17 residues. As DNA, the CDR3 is TGTGCCAGCAGCTTGGGCCCAGGGCGCAGGGGGGCAGATACGCAGTATTTT. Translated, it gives CASSLGPGRRGADTQYF.

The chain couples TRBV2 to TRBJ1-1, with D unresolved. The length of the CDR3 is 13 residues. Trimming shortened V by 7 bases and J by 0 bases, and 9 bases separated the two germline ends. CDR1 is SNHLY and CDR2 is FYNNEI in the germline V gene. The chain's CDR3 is CASMSPMNTEAFF. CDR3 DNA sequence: TGTGCCAGCATGAGCCCCATGAACACTGAAGCTTTCTTT.

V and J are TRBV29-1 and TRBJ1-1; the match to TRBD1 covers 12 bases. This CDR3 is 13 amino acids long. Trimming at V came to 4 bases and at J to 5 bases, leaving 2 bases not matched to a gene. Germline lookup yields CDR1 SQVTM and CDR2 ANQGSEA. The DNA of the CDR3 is TGCAGCGTTGGGGACAGGGGGCGAACTGAAGCTTTCTTT. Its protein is CSVGDRGRTEAFF.

CDR3 in DNA: TGTGCCAGCAGCTTGGCTGTTACAGTGAACACTGAAGCTTTCTTT. This encodes CASSLAVTVNTEAFF. V is TRBV5-4 and J is TRBJ1-1, with no clear D. V lost 0 bases and J 0 bases, leaving 9 bases between the germline ends. The CDR3 covers 15 residues. Germline V lookup: CDR1 SGHNT, CDR2 YYREEE (reference sequence).

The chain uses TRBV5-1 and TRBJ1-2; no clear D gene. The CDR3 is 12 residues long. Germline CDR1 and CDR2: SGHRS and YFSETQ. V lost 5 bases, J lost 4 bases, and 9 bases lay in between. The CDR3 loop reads CASSQNRYGYTF. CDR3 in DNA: TGCGCCAGCAGTCAGAACCGCTATGGCTACACCTTC.

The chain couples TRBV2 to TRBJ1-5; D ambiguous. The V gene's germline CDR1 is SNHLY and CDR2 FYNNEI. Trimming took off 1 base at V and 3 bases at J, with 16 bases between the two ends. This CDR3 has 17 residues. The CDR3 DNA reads TGTGCCAGCAGTGAAGGATATAGTGGAGGCGACAATCAGCCCCAGCATTTT. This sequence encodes CASSEGYSGGDNQPQHF.

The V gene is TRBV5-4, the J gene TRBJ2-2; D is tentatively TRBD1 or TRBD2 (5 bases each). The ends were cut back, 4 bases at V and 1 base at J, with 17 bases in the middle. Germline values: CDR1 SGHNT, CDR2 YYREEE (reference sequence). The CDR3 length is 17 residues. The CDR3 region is CASSPGTRPRNTGELFF. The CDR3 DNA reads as TGTGCCAGCAGCCCCGGGACCCGACCGAGGAACACCGGGGAGCTGTTTTTT.

CDR3 region: CASLDRNTGELFF. The CDR3 region has the DNA TGTGCCAGCCTGGACAGAAACACCGGGGAGCTGTTTTTT. This sequence joins TRBV28 and TRBJ2-2; the D gene is possibly TRBD1 (6 bases). This CDR3 spans 13 amino acids. V was cut by 8 bases and J by 2 bases, with 9 bases left in between. Germline CDR1 and CDR2: MDHEN and SYDVKM.

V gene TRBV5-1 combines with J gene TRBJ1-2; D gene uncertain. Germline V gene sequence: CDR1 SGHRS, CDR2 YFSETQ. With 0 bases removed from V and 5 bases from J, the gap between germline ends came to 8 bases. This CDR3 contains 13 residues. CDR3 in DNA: TGCGCCAGCAGCTTGGTGGCGGGGTATGGCTACACCTTC. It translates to CASSLVAGYGYTF.

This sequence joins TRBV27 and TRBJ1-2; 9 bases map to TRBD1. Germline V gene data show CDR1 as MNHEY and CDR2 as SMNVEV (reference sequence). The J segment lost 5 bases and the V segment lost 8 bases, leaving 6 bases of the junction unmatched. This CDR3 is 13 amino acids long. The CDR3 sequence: CASGQGTGYGYTF. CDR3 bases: TGTGCCAGCGGTCAAGGGACAGGGTATGGCTACACCTTC.

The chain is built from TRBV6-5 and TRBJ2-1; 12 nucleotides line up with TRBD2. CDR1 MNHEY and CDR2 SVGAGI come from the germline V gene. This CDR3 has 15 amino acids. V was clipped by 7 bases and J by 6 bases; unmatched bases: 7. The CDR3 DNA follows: TGTGCCAGCACCAGACTAGCGGGAGCCGTCAATGAGCAGTTCTTC. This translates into CASTRLAGAVNEQFF.

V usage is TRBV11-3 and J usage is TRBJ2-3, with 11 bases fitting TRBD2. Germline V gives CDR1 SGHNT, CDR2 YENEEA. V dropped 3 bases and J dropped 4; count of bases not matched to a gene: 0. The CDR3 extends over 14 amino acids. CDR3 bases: TGTGCCAGCAGCTTGGGACTAGCGGCAGATACGCAGTATTTT. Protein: CASSLGLAADTQYF.

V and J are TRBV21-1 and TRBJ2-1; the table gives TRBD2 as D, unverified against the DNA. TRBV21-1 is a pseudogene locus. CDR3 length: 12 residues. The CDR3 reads CASSNGLAEQFF. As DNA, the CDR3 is TGTGCCAGCAGCAACGGGCTAGCGGAGCAGTTCTTC.

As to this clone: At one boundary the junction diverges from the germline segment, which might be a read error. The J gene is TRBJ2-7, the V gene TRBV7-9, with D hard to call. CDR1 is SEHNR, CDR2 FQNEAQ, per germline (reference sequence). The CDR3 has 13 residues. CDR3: CASSVAGTYEQYF. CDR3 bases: TGTGCCAGCAGCGTAGCCGGTACCTACGAGCAGTACTTC.

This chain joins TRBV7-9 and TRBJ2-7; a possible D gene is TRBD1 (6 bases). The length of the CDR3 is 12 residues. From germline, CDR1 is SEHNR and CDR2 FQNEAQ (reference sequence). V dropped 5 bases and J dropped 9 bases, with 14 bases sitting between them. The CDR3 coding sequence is TGTGCCAGCAGCACCGGGACATCTCCGCAGTACGTC. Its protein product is CASSTGTSPQYV.